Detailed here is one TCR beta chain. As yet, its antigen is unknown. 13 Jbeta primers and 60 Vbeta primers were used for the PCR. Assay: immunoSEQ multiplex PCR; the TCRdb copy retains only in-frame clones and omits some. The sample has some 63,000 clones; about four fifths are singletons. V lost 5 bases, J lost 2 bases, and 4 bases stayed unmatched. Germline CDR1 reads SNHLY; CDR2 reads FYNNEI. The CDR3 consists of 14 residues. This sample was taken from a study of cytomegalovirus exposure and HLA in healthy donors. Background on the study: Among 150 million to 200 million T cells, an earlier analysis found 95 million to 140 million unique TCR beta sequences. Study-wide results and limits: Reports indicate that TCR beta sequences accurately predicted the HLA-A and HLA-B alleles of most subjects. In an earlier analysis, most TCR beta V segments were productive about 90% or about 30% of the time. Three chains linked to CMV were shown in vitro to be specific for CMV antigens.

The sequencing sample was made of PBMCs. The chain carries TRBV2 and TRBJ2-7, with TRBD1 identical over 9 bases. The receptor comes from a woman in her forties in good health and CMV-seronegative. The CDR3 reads CASSIGQGPYEQYF. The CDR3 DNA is TGTGCCAGCAGTATAGGACAGGGGCCCTACGAGCAGTACTTC.